Many counts were recorded for the clone carrying this T cell receptor beta chain. Its antigen remains unknown. The study amplified the TCR beta CDR3 region from genomic DNA. This amplification was carried out by two rounds of multiplex PCR. The authors ran first-round PCR with primers specific to each TRBV and TRBJ gene. One entry per CDR3 protein results from TCRdb running MiXCR on the multiplex PCR reads. The sample shows approximately 30,000 distinct CDR3 sequences, roughly 30% of them seen only once. Germline loops: CDR1 WSHSY, CDR2 SAAADI. This CDR3 is 16 amino acids long. The V gene end was trimmed by 0 bases and the J gene end by 8 bases; junction bases not matched to a gene: 12. The data are from a study of prognosis after radiotherapy for stage I lung cancer. Study-wide findings and caveats: Determination of whether the expanded TCR clones were tumor-specific was not performed.

The chain is built from TRBV10-2 and TRBJ1-2, with 7 bases that match TRBD1. Sequenced material: PBMCs, taken before or after stereotactic body radiation therapy (not recorded which). This TCR derives from a donor over 45 with non-small cell lung cancer. CDR3 region: CASSESRLGGARGYTF. In DNA form, the CDR3 reads TGCGCCAGCAGTGAGTCCCGGCTAGGGGGCGCGCGGGGCTACACCTTC.